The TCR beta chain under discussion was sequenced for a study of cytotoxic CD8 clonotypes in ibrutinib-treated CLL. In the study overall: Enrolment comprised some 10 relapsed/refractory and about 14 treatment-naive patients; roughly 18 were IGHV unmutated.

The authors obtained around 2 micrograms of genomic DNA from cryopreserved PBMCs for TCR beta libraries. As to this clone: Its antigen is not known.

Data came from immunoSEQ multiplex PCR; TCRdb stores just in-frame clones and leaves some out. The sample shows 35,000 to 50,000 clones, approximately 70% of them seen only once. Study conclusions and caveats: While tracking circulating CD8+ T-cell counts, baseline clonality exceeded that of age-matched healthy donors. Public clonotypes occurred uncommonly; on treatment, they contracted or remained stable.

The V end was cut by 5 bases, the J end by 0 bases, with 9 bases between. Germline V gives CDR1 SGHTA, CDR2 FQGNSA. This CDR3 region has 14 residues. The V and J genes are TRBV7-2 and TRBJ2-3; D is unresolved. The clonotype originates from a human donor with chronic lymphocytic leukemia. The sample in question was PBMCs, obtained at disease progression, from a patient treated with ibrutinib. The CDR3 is CASSPTTSTDTQYF. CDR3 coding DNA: TGTGCCAGCAGCCCGACCACGAGCACAGATACGCAGTATTTT.